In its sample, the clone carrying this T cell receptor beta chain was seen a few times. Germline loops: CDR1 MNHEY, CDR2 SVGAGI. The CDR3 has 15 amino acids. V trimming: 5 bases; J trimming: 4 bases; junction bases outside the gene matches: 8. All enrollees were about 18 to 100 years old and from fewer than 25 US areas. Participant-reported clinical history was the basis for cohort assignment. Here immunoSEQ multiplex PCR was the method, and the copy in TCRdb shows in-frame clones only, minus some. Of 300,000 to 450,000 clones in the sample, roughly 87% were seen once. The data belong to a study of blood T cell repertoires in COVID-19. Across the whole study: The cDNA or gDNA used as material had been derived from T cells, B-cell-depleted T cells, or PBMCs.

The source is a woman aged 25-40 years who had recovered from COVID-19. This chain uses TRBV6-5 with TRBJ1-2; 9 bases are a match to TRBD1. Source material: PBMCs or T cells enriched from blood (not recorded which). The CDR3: CASSRTGVRLYGYTF. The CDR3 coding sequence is TGTGCCAGCAGTCGGACAGGGGTGCGCCTCTATGGCTACACCTTC.